The 28 T cell receptor beta chains presented below share a single source sample, sequenced in a study of cytomegalovirus exposure and HLA in healthy donors. 13 Jbeta primers and 60 Vbeta primers were used for the PCR. TCRdb's copy holds only in-frame clones and misses some; the assay was immunoSEQ multiplex PCR. The table shows around 150,000 clones, with about 81% occurring only once. Sequences were obtained from PBMCs. The receptors derive from a young woman in good health and CMV-seronegative.

The V gene is TRBV4-2, the J gene TRBJ1-4; D is ambiguous. The CDR3 is 15 amino acids. Trimming cost V 4 bases and J 8 bases, with 17 bases left between them. Germline lookup yields CDR1 LGHNA and CDR2 YNFKEQ. CDR3 protein: CASSLGGEGGEKLFF. The CDR3 DNA reads TGTGCCAGCAGCCTGGGCGGGGAAGGCGGGGAAAAACTGTTTTTT.

The V call is TRBV18, the J call TRBJ1-5, with no clear D. Per the germline V gene, CDR1 is KGHSH and CDR2 is LQKENI. The CDR3 contains 12 residues. Between the trimmed V and J ends, which lost 5 bases and 7 bases, there was a span of 9 bases. The chain's CDR3 is CASSTAGQPQHF. The DNA for the CDR3 is TGTGCCAGCTCAACGGCGGGCCAGCCCCAGCATTTT.

To note about this clone: This sample includes further DNA sequences coding for the same CDR3. The chain carries TRBV10-3 and TRBJ2-7; D unresolved. V shed 3 bases and J shed 4 bases, with 7 bases lying between them. Germline assignment: CDR1 ENHRY and CDR2 SYGVKD. This CDR3 is built from 12 residues. This CDR3 reads CAISDSSYEQYF. DNA for the CDR3: TGTGCCATCAGTGACTCCTCTTACGAGCAGTACTTC.

V is TRBV7-9 and J is TRBJ1-2; D call uncertain. Trimming shortened V by 1 base and J by 7 bases, and 10 bases separated the two germline ends. Germline CDR1 reads SEHNR; CDR2 reads FQNEAQ (reference sequence). This CDR3 contains 13 residues. CDR3 DNA sequence: TGTGCCAGCAGCTTAGGGCAAAGTGGTGGCTACACCTTC. Its protein product is CASSLGQSGGYTF.

This clone occurred a few times. The chain is built from TRBV6-5 and TRBJ2-1; maybe TRBD1 (5 bases). There are 13 residues in the CDR3. Trimming pared 6 bases from V and 4 bases from J, leaving 10 bases between. Germline V gives CDR1 MNHEY, CDR2 SVGAGI. This CDR3 is CASSPTDYNEQFF. In DNA, the CDR3 is TGTGCCAGCAGCCCGACAGATTACAATGAGCAGTTCTTC.

This sequence joins TRBV19 and TRBJ2-5, with a tentative D call TRBD2 (7 bases). Deletions cut 3 bases from V and 5 bases from J, with 10 bases between. The CDR3 has 13 residues. Germline V gives CDR1 LNHDA, CDR2 SQIVND (reference sequence). In DNA form, the CDR3 reads TGTGCCAGTAGTATCGAGGGGGGGGAGACCCAGTACTTC. It encodes CASSIEGGETQYF.

This chain links TRBV11-2 with TRBJ2-7; TRBD1 matches 8 bases. V lost 5 bases, J lost 3 bases, and 9 bases stayed unmatched. CDR3 length equals 15 residues. Germline V gene sequence: CDR1 SGHAT, CDR2 FQNNGV. CDR3: CASSPSLGTGYEQYF. CDR3 nucleotides: TGTGCCAGCAGCCCCTCCCTGGGGACAGGCTACGAGCAGTACTTC.

The V call is TRBV6-1, the J call TRBJ2-5, with a tentative D call TRBD2 (5 bases). The CDR3 is 13 residues long. Germline V CDR1 and CDR2: MNHNS, SASEGT. The V end was cut by 3 bases, the J end by 7 bases, with 12 bases between. Here the CDR3 reads CASSEGIEGTQYF. The CDR3 DNA reads TGTGCCAGCAGTGAGGGGATCGAGGGGACCCAGTACTTC.

V gene TRBV6-5 combines with J gene TRBJ1-5, with 9 nucleotides matching TRBD1. CDR1 is MNHEY, CDR2 SVGAGI, per germline. The CDR3 contains 15 residues. V lost 5 bases, J lost 7 bases, and 9 bases stayed unmatched. This CDR3 reads CASSPSGTGRQPQHF. The DNA for the CDR3 is TGTGCCAGCAGTCCCTCCGGGACAGGGAGGCAGCCCCAGCATTTT.

The J gene is TRBJ1-1, the V gene TRBV30; maybe TRBD1 (6 bases). The CDR3 is made up of 11 amino acids. Germline V gene lookup returns CDR1 GTSNPN and CDR2 SVGIG (reference sequence). Trimming cost V 4 bases and J 7 bases, with 10 bases left between them. CDR3 nucleotide sequence: TGTGCCTGGATTGGGACAAGTGAAGCTTTCTTT. Its protein is CAWIGTSEAFF.

The rearrangement joins TRBV12-5 to TRBJ1-5; a possible D gene is TRBD1 (5 bases). V gave up 5 bases and J gave up 1 base, with 12 bases separating them. The CDR3 is 15 residues long. CDR1 is LGHNT and CDR2 is FRNRAP in the germline V gene. CDR3 residues: CASGPGTASNQPQHF. The CDR3 DNA follows: TGTGCTAGTGGTCCTGGGACTGCCAGCAATCAGCCCCAGCATTTT.

V usage is TRBV9 and J usage is TRBJ1-5; the match to TRBD1 covers 7 bases. Germline CDR1 and CDR2: SGDLS and YYNGEE. This CDR3 spans 15 amino acids. The V gene end was trimmed by 3 bases and the J gene end by 2 bases; junction bases not matched to a gene: 5. The CDR3 nucleotides read TGTGCCAGCAGCGGGACAGACAGGGGCAATCAGCCCCAGCATTTT. Protein: CASSGTDRGNQPQHF.

This clone has only a few counts. The chain employs TRBV6-1 and TRBJ2-7, with 7 bases lining up with TRBD2. V lost 0 bases to trimming and J lost 3 bases; unmatched junction nucleotides: 5. The germline gives CDR1 MNHNS, CDR2 SASEGT. The CDR3 covers 15 residues. This chain's CDR3 is CASSEARGGYYEQYF. DNA of the CDR3: TGTGCCAGCAGTGAAGCGCGGGGAGGGTACTACGAGCAGTACTTC.

The chain joins TRBV29-1 to TRBJ1-2; D uncertain. Per germline, CDR1 SQVTM and CDR2 ANQGSEA. The CDR3 length is 13 residues. V was clipped by 3 bases and J by 6 bases, with 14 bases between them. This CDR3 is CSVDLGLTNGYTF. The CDR3 coding sequence is TGCAGCGTTGACCTGGGTCTGACTAATGGCTACACCTTC.

CDR3 in amino acids: CASSLAGGTYEQYF. CDR3 nucleotides: TGCGCCAGCAGCTTGGCGGGAGGAACCTACGAGCAGTACTTC. The rearrangement joins TRBV5-1 to TRBJ2-7; 7 bases align to TRBD2. Unmatched junction bases numbered 2, after V lost 0 bases and J lost 2 bases. The germline V gene encodes CDR1 SGHRS and CDR2 YFSETQ. This CDR3 has 14 amino acids.

Comment on this clone: Additional DNA sequences in this sample encode the identical CDR3. The genes are TRBV6-1 and TRBJ1-4; 8 positions agree with TRBD1. Germline values: CDR1 MNHNS, CDR2 SASEGT. After removal of 4 bases from V and 7 bases from J, the junction contained 14 bases not matched to a gene. The CDR3 has 17 amino acids. CDR3 sequence (DNA): TGTGCCAGCAGTGGAGGGACAGGTGATTTACTAAGTGAAAAACTGTTTTTT. It yields the protein CASSGGTGDLLSEKLFF.

This clone was picked up a small number of times. The chain carries TRBV19 and TRBJ1-1; D unresolved. Germline CDR1 is LNHDA and CDR2 is SQIVND (reference sequence). The V end lost 4 bases, the J end lost 0 bases, and 12 bases lay between the germline ends. The CDR3 extends over 15 amino acids. The CDR3 DNA follows: TGTGCCAGTAGTACGGTAGGAGGAATGAACACTGAAGCTTTCTTT. The encoded protein is CASSTVGGMNTEAFF. Together with reference TRBV19 and TRBJ1-1, the CDR3 gives the full variable domain: DGGITQSPKYLFRKEGQNVTLSCEQNLNHDAMYWYRQDPGQGLRLIYYSQIVNDFQKGDIAEGYSVSREKKESFPLTVTSAQKNPTAFYLCASSTVGGMNTEAFFGQGTRLTVV.

This clone was recorded a few times. The CDR3, as DNA: TGTGCCAGCAGTGAAGGCGGGACGGCCTACGAGCAGTACTTC. This encodes CASSEGGTAYEQYF. This chain joins TRBV6-1 and TRBJ2-7; possible D gene TRBD2, 6 bases. With 1 base removed from V and 2 bases from J, the gap between germline ends came to 9 bases. Germline CDR1 MNHNS, CDR2 SASEGT. CDR3 length: 14 residues.

The chain uses TRBV18 and TRBJ2-7; TRBD1 aligns across 8 bases. This CDR3 has 14 amino acids. Germline CDR1 and CDR2: KGHSH and LQKENI. V was clipped by 5 bases and J by 1 base; unmatched bases: 4. The CDR3 spells CASSGQGESYEQYF. DNA for the CDR3: TGTGCCAGCTCAGGACAGGGAGAATCCTACGAGCAGTACTTC.

This sequence joins TRBV2 and TRBJ2-7, with TRBD2 matching 10 bases. This CDR3 has 11 residues. Germline V CDR1 and CDR2: SNHLY, FYNNEI. CDR3: CASSETSGNRV. CDR3 nucleotide sequence: TGTGCCAGCAGTGAAACTAGCGGGAATCGGGTC.

This sequence joins TRBV4-1 and TRBJ2-2; D is possibly TRBD2 (5 bases). V was shortened by 4 bases and J by 1 base, with 7 bases between the two germline ends. The germline gives CDR1 MGHRA, CDR2 YSYEKL. CDR3 length: 14 amino acids. This chain's CDR3 is CASSPEGNTGELFF. In DNA, the CDR3 is TGCGCCAGCAGCCCCGAGGGGAACACCGGGGAGCTGTTTTTT.

J is TRBJ2-7 and V is TRBV7-9, with D possibly TRBD1 on 6 matching bases. The CDR3 is 13 amino acids. V lost 1 base and J lost 3, with 7 bases in between. CDR1 SEHNR and CDR2 FQNEAQ come from the germline V gene (reference sequence). For the CDR3, the DNA is TGTGCCAGCAGCTTAGGCAGGGGCTACGAGCAGTACTTC. This encodes CASSLGRGYEQYF.

About this clone: This CDR3 fails to terminate in the conserved phenylalanine or tryptophan, so it likely reflects a read error. For the CDR3, the DNA is TGTGCCAGCAATCATCCGACAGGGGGCGCGAGCGCTGAAGCTTTCTCT. It codes for CASNHPTGGASAEAFS. The chain employs TRBV7-6 and TRBJ1-1, with 10 bases identical to TRBD1. V was clipped by 7 bases and J by 6 bases; unmatched bases: 14. From germline, CDR1 is SGHVS and CDR2 FNYEAQ. The CDR3 runs 16 residues.

V gene TRBV5-1 combines with J gene TRBJ2-2; 7 bases are shared with TRBD1. Germline V gene data show CDR1 as SGHRS and CDR2 as YFSETQ. Trimming took 3 bases from V and 4 from J; bases not matched to a gene: 6. The CDR3 sequence is 15 residues long. This CDR3 is CASSSKQGITGELFF. CDR3 coding DNA: TGCGCCAGCAGCTCCAAACAGGGGATCACCGGGGAGCTGTTTTTT.

This clone was counted between two and nine times. The chain links TRBV27 to TRBJ2-5; 9 bases match TRBD2. Germline V CDR1 and CDR2: MNHEY, SMNVEV (reference sequence). The CDR3 is 15 residues long. V was pared by 7 bases and J by 7 bases, with 13 bases of the junction left unmatched. The CDR3 coding sequence is TGTGCCAGCACTAGTTCAGCGGGGGGCCACGGGACCCAGTACTTC. It translates to CASTSSAGGHGTQYF.

Points on this clone: Other DNA sequences from this sample encode an identical CDR3 as well. The chain combines TRBV28 with TRBJ1-2; D is perhaps TRBD1 (5 bases). The germline V and J ends were trimmed by 2 bases and 4 bases, with 5 bases remaining between them. Germline V CDR1 and CDR2: MDHEN, SYDVKM. The CDR3 runs to 12 residues. The chain's CDR3 is CASSLDSYGYTF. The CDR3 DNA sequence: TGTGCCAGCAGTTTAGACAGCTATGGCTACACCTTC.

J is TRBJ2-7 and V is TRBV7-8; 10 bases are a match to TRBD1. Per germline, CDR1 SGHVS and CDR2 FQNEAQ. This CDR3 contains 12 residues. Trimming cost V 8 bases and J 3 bases; bases outside gene matches: 1. CDR3 amino acids: CASGTGVYEQYF. The CDR3 coding sequence is TGTGCCAGCGGGACAGGGGTCTACGAGCAGTACTTC.

The chain is built from TRBV5-6 and TRBJ2-4, with 10 nucleotides matching TRBD1. In germline, CDR1 is SGHDT, CDR2 YYEEEE. The V and J ends lost 0 bases and 8 bases, in that order; junction bases with no gene match: 8. The CDR3 has 16 residues. CDR3 loop: CASSLEVGQGVDIQYF. The CDR3 DNA reads as TGTGCCAGCAGCTTGGAAGTTGGACAGGGGGTAGACATTCAGTACTTC. Combining the CDR3 with reference TRBV5-6 and TRBJ2-4 gives the whole variable domain DAGVTQSPTHLIKTRGQQVTLRCSPKSGHDTVSWYQQALGQGPQFIFQYYEEEERQRGNFPDRFSGHQFPNYSSELNVNALLLGDSALYLCASSLEVGQGVDIQYFGAGTRLSVL.